Given below is one TCR beta chain in context. This sample is drawn from a study of blood T cell repertoires in COVID-19. As for the study in general: The United States, Italy and Spain provided the acute and convalescent COVID-19 samples. The cDNA or gDNA used as material had been derived from T cells, B-cell-depleted T cells, or PBMCs.

Per the study methods: Reference gene primers were amplified, and this amplification served to estimate nucleated cell counts. Repertoires were generated with immunoSEQ multiplex PCR, while TCRdb's copy carries only in-frame clones and drops some. From that table come the V and J calls and clone size; the DNA was used to work out D and trimming. The sample holds more than 200,000 clones, about 88% seen once. This CDR3 region has 15 residues. Germline values: CDR1 SEHNR, CDR2 FQNEAQ (reference sequence). The V end lost 0 bases, the J end lost 3 bases, and 12 bases lay between the germline ends. A Seattle source enrolled patients during active infection and followed them longitudinally.

The chain employs TRBV7-9 and TRBJ2-7; D call uncertain. The clonotype was recovered from a woman in her fifties or sixties with COVID-19, enrolled during active disease. Material: peripheral blood. The CDR3 is CASSLASIQYYEQYF. Here the CDR3 DNA reads TGTGCCAGCAGCTTAGCCTCAATTCAGTACTACGAGCAGTACTTC.